This T cell receptor beta chain was identified during a study of technical replicates of blood from several donors. This clone came up once. Data came from immunoSEQ multiplex PCR; TCRdb stores just in-frame clones and leaves some out. The table lists over 80,000 clones, approximately 96% of them singletons, with approximately 0.38% in the top ten. The germline V and J ends were trimmed by 3 bases and 6 bases, with 15 bases remaining between them. Germline CDR1 is SGDLS and CDR2 is YYNGEE. This CDR3 is built from 14 residues. The sequenced sample was T cells isolated from PBMCs. The chain uses TRBV9 and TRBJ1-1; no clear D gene. This TCR came from a human donor in good health. CDR3 bases: TGTGCCAGCAGCGCCTTTAGAGATAGCGCTGAAGCTTTCTTT. Translated: CASSAFRDSAEAFF. The variable domain in full, completed from reference TRBV9 and TRBJ1-1, reads DSGVTQTPKHLITATGQRVTLRCSPRSGDLSVYWYQQSLDQGLQFLIQYYNGEERAKGNILERFSAQQFPDLHSELNLSSLELGDSALYFCASSAFRDSAEAFFGQGTRLTVV.